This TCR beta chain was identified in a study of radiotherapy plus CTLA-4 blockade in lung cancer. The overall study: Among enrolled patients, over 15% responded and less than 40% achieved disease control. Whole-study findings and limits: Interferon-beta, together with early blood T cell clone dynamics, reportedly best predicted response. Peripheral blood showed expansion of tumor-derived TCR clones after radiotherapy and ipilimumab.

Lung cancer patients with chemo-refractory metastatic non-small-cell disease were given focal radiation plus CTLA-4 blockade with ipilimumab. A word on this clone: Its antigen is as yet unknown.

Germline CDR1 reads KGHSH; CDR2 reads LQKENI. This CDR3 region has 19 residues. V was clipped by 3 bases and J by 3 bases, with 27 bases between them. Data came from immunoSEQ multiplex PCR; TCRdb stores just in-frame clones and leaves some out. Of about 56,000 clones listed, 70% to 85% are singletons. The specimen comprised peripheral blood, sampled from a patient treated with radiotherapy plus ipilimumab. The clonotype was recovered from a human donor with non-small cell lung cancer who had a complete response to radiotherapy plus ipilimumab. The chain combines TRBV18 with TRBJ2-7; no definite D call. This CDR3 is CASSPHDRTLLGPIYEQYV. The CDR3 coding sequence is TGTGCCAGCTCACCTCATGACCGAACCCTCTTGGGCCCCATCTACGAGCAGTACGTC.